This T cell receptor beta chain was recorded in a study of breast tumors, draining lymph nodes, adjacent tissues. Findings and limits, study-wide: Luminal-like breast cancer showed significantly higher tumor–nontumor repertoire similarity than basal-like. Tumor repertoires ranked between lymph nodes and nontumor tissue in diversity, with V and J gene preferences. That most tumor T cells come from lymph nodes remained unproven. Findings are consistent with lymph node origin and intratumoral expansion of most tumor T cells.

The table lists this clonotype with many counts. What it binds is unknown. The germline V gene has CDR1 SGDLS and CDR2 YYNGEE. There are 15 residues in the CDR3. V gave up 4 bases and J gave up 1 base; unmatched junction bases: 3. TCRdb reanalysed the multiplex PCR reads using MiXCR and keeps one entry per CDR3 protein. Of around 250,000 distinct CDR3 sequences in the sample, less than 45% were seen once. The lymph nodes were axillary draining lymph nodes from breast cancer patients. This TCR was sampled from a female donor with breast cancer. Some clones in this sample may be carry-over from other donors' samples. The genes are TRBV9 and TRBJ2-1, with TRBD1 matching 9 bases. Source material: axillary lymph node tissue. The CDR3 DNA reads as TGTGCCAGCAGCCAGACAGGGGGTTCCTACAATGAGCAGTTCTTC. Translation: CASSQTGGSYNEQFF.